Listed below are T cell receptor beta chains from one sample, sequenced in a study of beta chain features in type 1 diabetes. This table comes from immunoSEQ multiplex PCR, and its TCRdb copy is limited to in-frame clones, with some not included. The sample carries around 360,000 clones, over 10% recorded once. Specimen: naive CD4+ T cells from blood. The receptors were gathered from a woman under 30 with type 1 diabetes. The CDR3 runs from the conserved cysteine through the conserved F or W. D genes are given only for firm matches. Size is omitted from some rows. Given values are once, few, many or a class for expanded clones.

clone_size: .; d_call: .; j_call: TRBJ2-2; v_call: TRBV7-2; cdr3_aa: CASSNLAGELFF; cdr3_nt: TGTGCCAGCAGCAACTTAGCCGGGGAGCTGTTTTTT
clone_size: few; d_call: .; j_call: TRBJ2-1; v_call: TRBV7-9; cdr3_aa: CATDTSSYNEQFF; cdr3_nt: TGTGCCACAGACACGAGCTCCTACAATGAGCAGTTCTTC
clone_size: .; d_call: .; j_call: TRBJ1-2; v_call: TRBV16; cdr3_aa: CASSHLLTVNYGYTF; cdr3_nt: TGTGCCAGCAGCCACCTGCTGACAGTCAACTATGGCTACACCTTC
clone_size: .; d_call: .; j_call: TRBJ1-4; v_call: TRBV18; cdr3_aa: CASSPDEGSEKLFF; cdr3_nt: TGTGCCAGCTCACCGGATGAAGGGAGTGAAAAACTGTTTTTT
clone_size: few; d_call: .; j_call: TRBJ2-7; v_call: TRBV6-6; cdr3_aa: CASSYTAGYEQYF; cdr3_nt: TGTGCCAGCAGTTACACGGCAGGTTACGAGCAGTACTTC
clone_size: few; d_call: .; j_call: TRBJ1-6; v_call: TRBV5-6; cdr3_aa: CASSGGGRALHF; cdr3_nt: TGTGCCAGCAGCGGGGGGGGTCGCGCCCTCCACTTT
clone_size: .; d_call: TRBD2; j_call: TRBJ2-7; v_call: TRBV29-1; cdr3_aa: CSAQTSGRLGEQYF; cdr3_nt: TGCAGCGCCCAGACTAGCGGGAGGCTCGGCGAGCAGTACTTC
clone_size: .; d_call: TRBD1; j_call: TRBJ1-5; v_call: TRBV30; cdr3_aa: CAWSLQGGGNQPQHF; cdr3_nt: TGTGCCTGGAGTTTACAGGGGGGTGGGAATCAGCCCCAGCATTTT
clone_size: few; d_call: TRBD2; j_call: TRBJ2-5; v_call: TRBV6-5; cdr3_aa: CASSYGGLAGVETQYF; cdr3_nt: TGTGCCAGCAGTTACGGGGGACTAGCGGGAGTAGAGACCCAGTACTTC
clone_size: .; d_call: .; j_call: TRBJ2-7; v_call: TRBV7-2; cdr3_aa: CASSYSGGEYEQYF; cdr3_nt: TGTGCCAGCAGCTATTCCGGGGGAGAATACGAGCAGTACTTC
clone_size: few; d_call: .; j_call: TRBJ2-7; v_call: TRBV9; cdr3_aa: CASSVGGHRQGEQYF; cdr3_nt: TGTGCCAGCAGCGTAGGGGGACACCGACAAGGCGAGCAGTACTTC
clone_size: .; d_call: .; j_call: TRBJ2-5; v_call: TRBV5-1; cdr3_aa: CASRVGHEQETQYF; cdr3_nt: TGCGCCAGCAGAGTCGGACACGAACAAGAGACCCAGTACTTC
clone_size: few; d_call: .; j_call: TRBJ1-1; v_call: TRBV30; cdr3_aa: CAWRGAGTEAFF; cdr3_nt: TGTGCCTGGAGAGGGGCTGGCACTGAAGCTTTCTTT
clone_size: few; d_call: .; j_call: TRBJ1-2; v_call: TRBV5-1; cdr3_aa: CASSPDNLYYGYTF; cdr3_nt: TGCGCCAGCAGCCCGGACAACTTATACTATGGCTACACCTTC
clone_size: .; d_call: .; j_call: TRBJ1-1; v_call: TRBV7-9; cdr3_aa: CASSPLLQEAFF; cdr3_nt: TGTGCCAGCAGCCCCCTGTTACAAGAAGCTTTCTTT
clone_size: .; d_call: .; j_call: TRBJ2-5; v_call: TRBV4-2; cdr3_aa: CASSQVLRGETQYF; cdr3_nt: TGTGCCAGCAGCCAAGTTTTAAGGGGAGAGACCCAGTACTTC